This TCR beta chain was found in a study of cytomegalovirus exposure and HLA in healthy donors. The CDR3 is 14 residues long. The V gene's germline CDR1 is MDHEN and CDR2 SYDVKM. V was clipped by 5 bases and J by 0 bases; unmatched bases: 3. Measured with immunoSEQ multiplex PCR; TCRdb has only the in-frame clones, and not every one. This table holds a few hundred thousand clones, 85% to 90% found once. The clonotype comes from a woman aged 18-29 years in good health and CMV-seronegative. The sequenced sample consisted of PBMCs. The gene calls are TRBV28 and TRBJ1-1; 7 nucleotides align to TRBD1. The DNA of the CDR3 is TGTGCCAGCAGTAGACAGGGTCTGAACACTGAAGCTTTCTTT. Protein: CASSRQGLNTEAFF.